This T cell receptor beta chain was captured in a study of cytomegalovirus exposure and HLA in healthy donors. The V end lost 2 bases, the J end lost 3 bases, and 8 bases lay between the germline ends. There are 13 residues in the CDR3. Looked up from germline, CDR1 is SGHRS and CDR2 is YFSETQ. Study-level findings and limits: Follow-up analysis later connected one missense variant in DCLRE1C with trimming of TCR beta V- and J-genes. Reportedly, cytomegalovirus status was diagnosed with high sensitivity and specificity. Data from an earlier analysis indicated that most TCR beta V segments were productive either about 87% or about 30% of the time.

Notes on this clone: Its antigen is unidentified.

The PCR employed 60 Vbeta primers together with 13 Jbeta primers. This table comes from immunoSEQ multiplex PCR, and its TCRdb copy is limited to in-frame clones, with some not included. The sample has under 150,000 clones. This TCR was recovered from a woman between 40 and 50 years old in good health and CMV-seronegative. Sequenced input: PBMCs. The chain joins TRBV5-1 to TRBJ1-2, with D uncertain. The CDR3 region is CASSFREDYGYTF. The DNA of the CDR3 is TGCGCCAGCAGCTTTAGGGAGGACTATGGCTACACCTTC.